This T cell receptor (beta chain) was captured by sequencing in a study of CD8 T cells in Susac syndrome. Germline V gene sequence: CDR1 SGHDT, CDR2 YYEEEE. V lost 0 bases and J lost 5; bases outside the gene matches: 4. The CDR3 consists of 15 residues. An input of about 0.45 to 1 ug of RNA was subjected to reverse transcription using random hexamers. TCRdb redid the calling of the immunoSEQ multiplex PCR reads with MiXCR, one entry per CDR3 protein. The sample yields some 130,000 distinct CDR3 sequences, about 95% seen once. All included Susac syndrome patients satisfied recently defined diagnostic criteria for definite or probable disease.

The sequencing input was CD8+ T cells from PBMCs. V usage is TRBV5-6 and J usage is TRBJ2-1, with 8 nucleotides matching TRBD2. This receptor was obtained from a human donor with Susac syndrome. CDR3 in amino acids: CASSLGTSSHNEQFF. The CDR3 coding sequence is TGTGCCAGCAGCTTGGGGACTAGCAGCCACAATGAGCAGTTCTTC.